This TCR beta chain was captured by sequencing in a study of monozygotic twins with inflammatory bowel disease. TCRalpha and TCRbeta cDNA was put through two nested PCRs of approximately 17 and 9 cycles. TCRdb re-called the 5' RACE reads and catalogs CDR3 proteins one per entry, DNA excluded. This sample's table has some 160,000 distinct CDR3 sequences. The CDR3 has 14 residues. Study results and limitations: Especially with disease activity, IBD patients had fewer clonotypes in common with others than healthy twins did.

About this clonotype: Its cognate antigen is unknown.

This TCR was recovered from a human donor with ulcerative colitis or Crohn's disease, or a healthy co-twin of an affected twin (not recorded which). Sequencing was done on a sample of blood. The rearrangement links TRBV12-3 or TRBV12-4 to TRBJ2-2. The CDR3 reads CASSPTTYTGELFF.